This T cell receptor (beta chain) was found in a study of blood T cell repertoires in COVID-19. TCRdb's table, derived via immunoSEQ multiplex PCR, lists solely in-frame clones and lacks some. This table holds 100,000 to 150,000 clones, roughly four fifths found once. Germline assignment: CDR1 SGHNT and CDR2 YYREEE (reference sequence). V was shortened by 4 bases and J by 10 bases, with 18 bases between the two germline ends. The CDR3 totals 14 residues. The TCR comes from a woman aged 50 to 60 with acute or convalescent COVID-19. Sequenced input: peripheral blood. The rearrangement links TRBV5-4 to TRBJ2-1; maybe TRBD1 (5 bases). The CDR3 protein is CASSPVGMGREQFF. The CDR3 nucleotides are TGTGCCAGCAGCCCGGTGGGTATGGGGCGAGAGCAGTTCTTC. Full variable domain (outside the CDR3, taken from reference TRBV5-4 and TRBJ2-1): ETGVTQSPTHLIKTRGQQVTLRCSSQSGHNTVSWYQQALGQGPQFIFQYYREEENGRGNFPPRFSGLQFPNYSSELNVNALELDDSALYLCASSPVGMGREQFFGPGTRLTVL.